This TCR beta chain came from a study of blood T cell repertoires in COVID-19 (dated by TCRdb to the early 2020s). Regarding the research as a whole: Samples covering the acute and convalescent phases of COVID-19 were provided by collaborators in the United States, Italy and Spain. Sample metadata almost always included a de-identified subject ID, COVID-19 status, age in years and sex. The prospective study material was composed of cDNA or gDNA derived from T cells, B-cell-depleted T cells, or PBMCs. The samples were drawn from the first 160 participants of the ongoing ImmuneRACE study and from 1,254 subjects provided by 6 global collaborators. The repertoires were made available in a free public database intended to serve as a resource for research on the immune response to SARS-CoV-2. Subjects who had been exposed to COVID-19, were actively infected with it, or had recovered from it provided the deeply sampled blood TCRbeta repertoires that made up the dataset. Where available, HLA class I and class II types were obtained from metadata supplied by the sample provider rather than from assay-based typing. Findings and caveats that apply to the study as a whole: The amount of clinical and demographic metadata varied by source and participant and was provided uncurated.

In the case of this clone: This clone's antigen is unknown. Base qualities are not at hand, and no much larger clone is one base apart.

From cysteine to phenylalanine, the CDR3 is 14 amino acids long. Only CDR3 DNA is held: 42 bases, read in frame from base 1. V sheds 6 bases and J sheds 3 bases, leaving 14 bases between their ends. The CDR1 and CDR2 encoded by the germline V gene are MDHEN and SYDVKM. One collaborating source in Seattle enrolled patients during active infection and followed them longitudinally through the course of disease. Collaborating institutions collected whole blood in K2EDTA tubes following their own protocols. For TCRbeta analysis, collaborator samples were shipped as frozen whole blood, as isolated PBMCs, or as DNA extracted from either sample type. TCRbeta CDR3 regions were amplified from genomic DNA using the immunoSEQ Assay, a bias-controlled multiplex PCR. Turning to the authors' computational methods: Within the assay, amplification of reference gene primers was used to estimate how many nucleated cells each sample contained. To quantify the absolute abundance of each unique TCRbeta CDR3 rearrangement, sequence reads were collapsed and filtered. Productive Simpson clonality was computed per sample as the square root of Simpson's diversity index over productive rearrangements. Here the immuneACCESS table is served through TCRdb, limited to in-frame sequences with V and J called. Missing clones are a known gap in these copies; in checked studies unresolved V genes cover under half, and the rest lacks a known reason. V, J and clone size are taken as reported in that table, and D and trimming were inferred from the DNA itself. In all, the sample holds about 88,000 clones, and roughly 85% of those were seen once. About 16% of the sample belongs to the ten largest clones.

This sequence uses TRBV28 and TRBJ1-2; the D gene assignment is ambiguous. The sequenced material came from peripheral blood. The source of this sequence is a woman aged 60 to 75 with COVID-19, enrolled during active disease. Here is the DNA: TGTGCCAGCAGCCCCCCGACTGAGCACTATGGCTACACCTTC. This gives the protein CASSPPTEHYGYTF.